This T cell receptor (beta chain) was captured in a study of cytomegalovirus exposure and HLA in healthy donors. Study-wide findings and caveats: Roughly uniform sequencing depth across donors was assumed, possibly incorrectly. Per a prior analysis, the majority of TCR beta V segments were productive roughly 87% or roughly 30% of the time. A link between a missense DCLRE1C variant and TCR beta V- and J-gene trimming emerged from a later analysis. Some TCR beta chains (roughly 150 of them) were listed as cytomegalovirus-associated.

60 Vbeta and 13 Jbeta primers were used in PCR. The method was immunoSEQ multiplex PCR; TCRdb's version includes in-frame clones alone and lacks a portion of them. The sample yields about 200,000 clones, 82% seen once. About this clone: Its antigen is not identified. Relative to the germline gene, one junction end is altered; a read error may explain this. Within the sample, other DNA sequences also encode this same CDR3.

The CDR3 totals 16 residues. The germline V gene has CDR1 SGHTA and CDR2 FQGNSA. This chain joins TRBV7-2 and TRBJ2-2, with D perhaps matching TRBD2 (5 bases). Sequenced material: PBMCs. The TCR comes from a boy aged 2 to 10 in good health and CMV-seronegative. CDR3 amino acids: CASSLFRPGNTGELFF. CDR3 nucleotides: TGTGCCAGTAGCTTATTTCGACCGGGAAACACCGGGGAGCTGTTTTTT. The full variable domain, in which reference TRBV7-2 and TRBJ2-2 provide the parts outside the CDR3, is GAGVSQSPSNKVTEKGKDVELRCDPISGHTALYWYRQSLGQGLEFLIYFQGNSAPDKSGLPSDRFSAERTGGSVSTLTIQRTQQEDSAVYLCASSLFRPGNTGELFFGEGSRLTVL.